The 20 T cell receptor beta chains listed next were all sequenced from one sample in a study of blood T cells in healthy people across ages. A second PCR of 7 to 11 cycles used a sample-barcoded 5' primer and a J-beta primer mix. A single record per CDR3 protein comes from TCRdb applying MiXCR to the 5' RACE reads. The repertoire consists of about 970,000 distinct CDR3 sequences, with around 54% occurring once and the leading ten covering about 22%. The sequenced sample was blood. Receptor source: a woman aged 60-75 years in good health.

The gene calls are TRBV18 and TRBJ2-7, with D unresolved. The CDR3 length is 13 residues. Germline V gives CDR1 KGHSH, CDR2 LQKENI. Trimming stripped 3 bases from V and 5 bases from J, with 11 bases between. CDR3 nucleotides: TGTGCCAGCTCACCCCTGGAAGCCCACGAGCAGTACTTC. It is translated as CASSPLEAHEQYF.

V and J are TRBV4-2 and TRBJ2-7, with D possibly TRBD2 on 5 matching bases. Germline V lookup: CDR1 LGHNA, CDR2 YNFKEQ. With 4 bases removed from V and 4 bases from J, the gap between germline ends came to 11 bases. The CDR3 has 13 residues. Here the CDR3 DNA reads TGTGCCAGCAGCCGGGAGCCAGAGTACGAGCAGTACTTC. This encodes CASSREPEYEQYF.

This sequence joins TRBV30 and TRBJ1-4, with D possibly being TRBD1 (5 bases). V lost 3 bases, J lost 3 bases, and 14 bases lay in between. Germline V CDR1 and CDR2: GTSNPN, SVGIG (reference sequence). This CDR3 has 15 amino acids. The CDR3 sequence is CAWRLDGGANEKLFF. CDR3 nucleotides: TGTGCCTGGAGGTTGGACGGGGGGGCTAATGAAAAACTGTTTTTT.

This clonotype was detected once. The rearrangement joins TRBV11-2 to TRBJ2-7; TRBD1 matches 9 bases. CDR1 and CDR2 (germline): SGHAT, FQNNGV. Germline trimming cut 2 bases from V and 5 bases from J; bases unmatched to any gene: 7. This CDR3 region has 15 residues. CDR3 sequence: CASSLQWDRENEQYF. DNA of the CDR3: TGTGCCAGCAGCTTACAGTGGGACAGGGAAAACGAGCAGTACTTC. Full variable domain (outside the CDR3, taken from reference TRBV11-2 and TRBJ2-7): EAGVAQSPRYKIIEKRQSVAFWCNPISGHATLYWYQQILGQGPKLLIQFQNNGVVDDSQLPKDRFSAERLKGVDSTLKIQPAKLEDSAVYLCASSLQWDRENEQYFGPGTRLTVT.

V and J are TRBV27 and TRBJ1-5, with D unresolved. This CDR3 has 17 residues. Germline V gene data show CDR1 as MNHEY and CDR2 as SMNVEV (reference sequence). With 6 bases removed from V and 3 bases from J, the gap between germline ends came to 21 bases. In nucleotides, the CDR3 is TGTGCCAGCAGCCAACGTCCCTTAGGAGGCTCCAATCAGCCCCAGCATTTT. This encodes CASSQRPLGGSNQPQHF.

V and J are TRBV20-1 and TRBJ1-1; D call uncertain. The germline V and J ends were trimmed by 7 bases and 2 bases, with 8 bases remaining between them. CDR3 length: 11 amino acids. The germline CDR1 and CDR2 sequences are DFQATT and SNEGSKA (reference sequence). CDR3: CSVRANTEAFF. Here the CDR3 DNA reads TGCAGTGTGCGGGCAAACACTGAAGCTTTCTTT.

The chain employs TRBV28 and TRBJ1-1; TRBD1 is a possible D gene (5 bases). CDR3 length: 15 amino acids. Germline loops: CDR1 MDHEN, CDR2 SYDVKM. The germline V and J ends were trimmed by 4 bases and 6 bases, with 18 bases remaining between them. CDR3 residues: CASSYLARDASEAFF. CDR3 coding DNA: TGTGCCAGCAGTTATCTCGCCAGGGATGCATCTGAAGCTTTCTTT.

The chain joins TRBV7-9 to TRBJ2-5; D not certain. Germline loops: CDR1 SEHNR, CDR2 FQNEAQ (reference sequence). V dropped 2 bases and J dropped 3 bases, with 10 bases sitting between them. The CDR3 totals 14 residues. The CDR3 protein is CASSLFSDKETQYF. CDR3 DNA: TGTGCCAGCAGCTTATTCAGCGACAAAGAGACCCAGTACTTC.

The chain uses TRBV20-1 and TRBJ2-7; D call uncertain. Per germline, CDR1 DFQATT and CDR2 SNEGSKA (reference sequence). The CDR3 runs 13 residues. Trimming stripped 8 bases from V and 0 bases from J, with 14 bases between. The CDR3 DNA sequence: TGCAGTTCCTACGGCGGAGACTCCTACGAGCAGTACTTC. It translates to CSSYGGDSYEQYF.

This chain connects TRBV6-1 to TRBJ2-3, with TRBD2 identical over 14 bases. The CDR3 consists of 13 residues. V trimming: 10 bases; J trimming: 5 bases; junction bases outside the gene matches: 2. CDR1 MNHNS and CDR2 SASEGT come from the germline V gene. For the CDR3, the DNA is TGTGCCACGGGACTAGCGGGAGTAGATACGCAGTATTTT. It translates to CATGLAGVDTQYF.

This clonotype was counted only a few times. V is TRBV6-1 and J is TRBJ2-7, with 7 bases identical to TRBD1. Germline V CDR1 and CDR2: MNHNS, SASEGT. V was pared by 5 bases and J by 6 bases, with 7 bases of the junction left unmatched. CDR3 length equals 13 residues. As DNA, the CDR3 is TGTGCCAGCAGTAAGGGGACAGCTTTCGAGCAGTACTTC. This translates into CASSKGTAFEQYF.

The chain joins TRBV20-1 to TRBJ2-1, with D tentatively TRBD2 (5 bases). Germline assignment: CDR1 DFQATT and CDR2 SNEGSKA (reference sequence). The CDR3 runs 14 residues. Trimming stripped 6 bases from V and 3 bases from J, with 15 bases between. The CDR3 reads CSAASGGDYNEQFF. The CDR3, as DNA: TGCAGTGCGGCGAGCGGAGGAGACTACAATGAGCAGTTCTTC.

This clonotype was picked up many times. The V call is TRBV4-1, the J call TRBJ2-4, with a weak D call TRBD1 (6 bases). Trimming cost V 0 bases and J 0 bases, with 15 bases left between them. This CDR3 is 18 amino acids long. Germline assignment: CDR1 MGHRA and CDR2 YSYEKL. The CDR3 nucleotides are TGCGCCAGCAGCCAAGATGCCGGGGACACCTTAGCCAAAAACATTCAGTACTTC. This codes for CASSQDAGDTLAKNIQYF.

The count of this clonotype is one. V is TRBV5-1 and J is TRBJ2-5, with 7 bases aligning to TRBD2. Germline loops: CDR1 SGHRS, CDR2 YFSETQ. Trimming cost V 6 bases and J 5 bases; bases outside gene matches: 16. The CDR3 loop spans 16 amino acids. CDR3: CASTRVGGGPSETQYF. The CDR3 bases are TGCGCCAGCACCCGCGTTGGGGGAGGGCCCTCCGAGACCCAGTACTTC.

V gene TRBV20-1 combines with J gene TRBJ2-1, with D unclear. CDR1 and CDR2 from the germline V gene are DFQATT and SNEGSKA (reference sequence). V was shortened by 3 bases and J by 7 bases, with 13 bases between the two germline ends. CDR3 size: 13 residues. The CDR3 loop reads CSARAGRWNEQFF. The CDR3 DNA reads TGCAGTGCTAGGGCCGGACGGTGGAATGAGCAGTTCTTC.

This chain uses TRBV9 with TRBJ2-5; 9 bases map to TRBD1. CDR3 size: 16 residues. J gave up 5 bases and V 0 bases, and 8 bases lay outside the gene matches. The germline V gene has CDR1 SGDLS and CDR2 YYNGEE. Written as DNA, the CDR3 is TGTGCCAGCAGCGTAGGGGACAGGGTTTGGCGGGAGACCCAGTACTTC. This codes for CASSVGDRVWRETQYF.

V usage is TRBV5-1 and J usage is TRBJ2-4, with D perhaps being TRBD1 or TRBD2 (5 bases each). With the DNA end fitting TRBJ2-7 better, the J assignment may be wrong. The CDR3 covers 15 residues. In germline, CDR1 is SGHRS, CDR2 YFSETQ. CDR3 in amino acids: CASSTGTFELYEQYF. For the CDR3, the DNA is TGCGCCAGCAGCACTGGGACCTTCGAATTATACGAGCAGTACTTC.

About this clonotype itself: A much larger clone is a single base away; this may be a read error. The gene calls are TRBV6-2 or TRBV6-3 and TRBJ2-7, with 8 bases that match TRBD2. The V gene's germline CDR1 is MNHEY and CDR2 SVGEGT. The CDR3 loop spans 15 amino acids. This chain's CDR3 is CVSRPPSGSKDEQYF. CDR3 nucleotide sequence: TGTGTCAGCAGACCCCCGAGCGGGAGTAAGGATGAGCAGTACTTC.

The genes are TRBV29-1 and TRBJ2-1; tentatively, D is TRBD2 (5 bases). The V gene's germline CDR1 is SQVTM and CDR2 ANQGSEA. Trimming pared 6 bases from V and 1 base from J, leaving 19 bases between. This CDR3 has 16 amino acids. The DNA of the CDR3 is TGCAGCGTCTATGGGTCCCGGGGAGAGTCCTACAATGAGCAGTTCTTC. Translated, it gives CSVYGSRGESYNEQFF.

The chain uses TRBV10-3 and TRBJ2-4, with 8 bases that match TRBD2. The assigned J gene may be wrong: the sequence end matches TRBJ2-7 better. Germline CDR1 reads ENHRY; CDR2 reads SYGVKD. CDR3 length: 16 residues. CDR3 DNA: TGTGCCATCAGTGGACCGGGACTAGGGATTAGGGGCGAGCAGTACTTC. Translating it yields CAISGPGLGIRGEQYF.